The present TCR beta chain was sequenced within a study of blood T cell repertoires in COVID-19. The method was immunoSEQ multiplex PCR; TCRdb's version includes in-frame clones alone and lacks a portion of them. Of approximately 260,000 clones in the sample, approximately 90% were seen once. Donors of Cohort 3 who recovered were those that had two negative PCRs, clearance, or symptom resolution. The V gene's germline CDR1 is LNHNV and CDR2 YYDKDF (reference sequence). There are 16 residues in the CDR3. The V and J ends lost 0 bases and 6 bases respectively, with 15 bases between them. Sample: PBMCs or T cells enriched from blood (not recorded which). The rearrangement links TRBV15 to TRBJ1-5, with D possibly TRBD1 on 6 matching bases. The TCR was taken from a woman younger than 30 who had recovered from COVID-19. The CDR3 sequence: CATSRDQGTVGQPQHF. DNA for the CDR3: TGTGCCACCAGCAGAGATCAGGGGACGGTCGGTCAGCCCCAGCATTTT.